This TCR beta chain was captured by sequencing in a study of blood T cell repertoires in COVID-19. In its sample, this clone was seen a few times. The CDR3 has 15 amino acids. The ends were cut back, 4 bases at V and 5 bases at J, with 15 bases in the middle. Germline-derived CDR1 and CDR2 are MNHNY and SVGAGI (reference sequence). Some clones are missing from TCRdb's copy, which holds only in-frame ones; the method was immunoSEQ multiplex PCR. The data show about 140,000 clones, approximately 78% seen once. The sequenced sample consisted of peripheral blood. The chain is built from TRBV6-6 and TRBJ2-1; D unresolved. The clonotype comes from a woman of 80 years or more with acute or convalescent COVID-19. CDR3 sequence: CASSSLFRSNNEQFF. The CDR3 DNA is TGTGCCAGCAGTTCCCTCTTCCGGAGCAACAATGAGCAGTTCTTC.